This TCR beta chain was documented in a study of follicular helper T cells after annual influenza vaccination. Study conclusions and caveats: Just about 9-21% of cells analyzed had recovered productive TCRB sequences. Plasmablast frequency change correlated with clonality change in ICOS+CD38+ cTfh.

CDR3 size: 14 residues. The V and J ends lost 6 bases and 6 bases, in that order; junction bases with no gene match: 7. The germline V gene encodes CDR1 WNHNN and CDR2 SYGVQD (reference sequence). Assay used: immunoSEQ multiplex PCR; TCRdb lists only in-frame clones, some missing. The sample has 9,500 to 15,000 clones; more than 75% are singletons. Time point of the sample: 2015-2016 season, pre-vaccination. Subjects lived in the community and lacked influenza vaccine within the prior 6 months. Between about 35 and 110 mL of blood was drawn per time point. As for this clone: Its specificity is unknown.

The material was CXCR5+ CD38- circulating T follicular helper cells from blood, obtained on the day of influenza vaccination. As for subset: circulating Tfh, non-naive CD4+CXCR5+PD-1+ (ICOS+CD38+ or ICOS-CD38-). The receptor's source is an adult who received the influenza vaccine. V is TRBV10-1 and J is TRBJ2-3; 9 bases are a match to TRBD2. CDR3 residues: CASSSGLAGDTQYF. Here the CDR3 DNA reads TGCGCCAGCAGCTCGGGACTAGCTGGCGATACGCAGTATTTT.